This TCR beta chain was retrieved from a study of blood T cell repertoires in COVID-19. In the study overall: Researchers got acute and convalescent COVID-19 samples from the United States, Italy and Spain. T cells, B-cell-depleted T cells, or PBMCs provided the cDNA or gDNA that served as material.

Original processing methods: Counts of nucleated cells, estimated from reference gene primer amplification, were obtained. Here immunoSEQ multiplex PCR was the method, and the copy in TCRdb shows in-frame clones only, minus some. The V and J calls and clone size are taken from that table; D and trimming were inferred from the DNA. The sample includes about 240,000 clones, about four fifths of them seen just once. The germline gives CDR1 LNHDA, CDR2 SQIVND (reference sequence). CDR3 length: 16 amino acids. The germline V and J ends were trimmed by 4 bases and 2 bases, with 12 bases remaining between them. In this sample, this clone turned up a few times.

Sequenced: peripheral blood. This chain joins TRBV19 and TRBJ2-6; possible D gene TRBD1, 6 bases. The source is a man aged 25 to 40 who had recovered from COVID-19. In DNA form, the CDR3 reads TGTGCCAGTAGTACCATACAGGGAGCTGGGGCCAACGTCCTGACTTTC. Protein sequence: CASSTIQGAGANVLTF.